What follows are 14 T cell receptor beta chains derived from one specimen sequenced in a study of T cells after somatic rescue of genetic block. Only in-frame clones appear in the TCRdb table, and some are missing; sequencing was by immunoSEQ multiplex PCR. This repertoire shows about 70,000 clones, under 95% found once; its top ten account for less than 3.5%. The sequenced material came from peripheral blood mononuclear cells (PBMCs). The receptors stem from a man aged 40-55 years.

As DNA, the CDR3 is TGTGCCAGCAGCTTCCACAGGGACCATGGCTACACCTTC. This encodes CASSFHRDHGYTF. This chain links TRBV11-2 with TRBJ1-2, with D possibly matching TRBD1 (6 bases). The V end was cut by 3 bases, the J end by 6 bases, with 11 bases between. The germline V gene has CDR1 SGHAT and CDR2 FQNNGV. This CDR3 comprises 13 residues.

The V gene is TRBV27, the J gene TRBJ1-6; possible D gene TRBD1, 5 bases. The V and J ends lost 3 bases and 9 bases respectively, with 12 bases between them. The CDR3 has 14 amino acids. CDR1 is MNHEY and CDR2 is SMNVEV in the germline V gene (reference sequence). CDR3: CASSFEGPSSPLHF. CDR3 DNA sequence: TGTGCCAGCAGTTTCGAGGGGCCTAGTTCACCCCTCCACTTT.

This clone was recorded a few times. The V gene is TRBV5-1, the J gene TRBJ2-5, with 8 bases matching TRBD2. The CDR3 loop spans 16 amino acids. V dropped 3 bases and J dropped 4; count of bases not matched to a gene: 11. Germline V CDR1 and CDR2: SGHRS, YFSETQ. CDR3 protein: CASSSQVSGRGETQYF. The CDR3 region has the DNA TGCGCCAGCAGCTCCCAGGTCAGCGGGAGAGGAGAGACCCAGTACTTC.

The chain recombines TRBV21-1 with TRBJ2-5; TRBD2 is taken as the D call from the table, unchecked against the DNA. TRBV21-1 is assigned pseudogene status. The CDR3 covers 14 residues. Written as DNA, the CDR3 is TGTGCCAGCAGCAGCCTGTGGAGCCCAGAGACCCAGTACTTC. The encoded protein is CASSSLWSPETQYF.

The chain recombines TRBV2 with TRBJ1-5, with 10 bases that match TRBD1. The CDR3 sequence is 14 residues long. J was trimmed by 7 bases and V by 6 bases; bases with no gene match: 6. Looked up from germline, CDR1 is SNHLY and CDR2 is FYNNEI. CDR3 in amino acids: CASSRQGAAQPQHF. For the CDR3, the DNA is TGTGCCAGCAGCCGACAGGGGGCGGCGCAGCCCCAGCATTTT.

In its sample, this clone was seen once. The chain recombines TRBV15 with TRBJ2-3, with D possibly being TRBD1 or TRBD2 (5 bases each). Germline CDR1 and CDR2: LNHNV and YYDKDF (reference sequence). Trimming took off 5 bases at V and 2 bases at J, with 11 bases between the two ends. This CDR3 is 14 amino acids long. CDR3: CATSPRGDTDTQYF. Here the CDR3 DNA reads TGTGCCACCAGCCCTCGGGGCGACACAGATACGCAGTATTTT. The variable domain in full, with the rest retrieved from reference TRBV15 and TRBJ2-3, is DAMVIQNPRYQVTQFGKPVTLSCSQTLNHNVMYWYQQKSSQAPKLLFHYYDKDFNNEADTPDNFQSRRPNTSFCFLDIRSPGLGDTAMYLCATSPRGDTDTQYFGPGTRLTVL.

The chain joins TRBV7-9 to TRBJ2-1; TRBD2 is a possible D gene (6 bases). Germline-derived CDR1 and CDR2 are SEHNR and FQNEAQ (reference sequence). With 7 bases removed from V and 7 bases from J, the gap between germline ends came to 20 bases. The CDR3 totals 15 residues. CDR3 nucleotide sequence: TGTGCCAGCAATCCCCCTGAAGCGGGCACGAATGAGCAGTTCTTC. As protein: CASNPPEAGTNEQFF.

V gene TRBV2 combines with J gene TRBJ2-5; D gene ambiguous. CDR1 is SNHLY and CDR2 is FYNNEI in the germline V gene. Trimming took 4 bases from V and 2 from J, leaving 8 bases between them. The CDR3 is 13 residues long. CDR3: CASSARTQETQYF. The CDR3 coding sequence is TGTGCCAGCAGTGCCAGAACTCAAGAGACCCAGTACTTC.

J is TRBJ2-7 and V is TRBV19; D is unresolved. The CDR3 contains 12 residues. Germline CDR1 and CDR2: LNHDA and SQIVND (reference sequence). V lost 4 bases, J lost 2 bases, and 6 bases lay in between. The CDR3 is CASSRNAYEQYF. The CDR3 DNA reads TGTGCCAGTAGTAGGAACGCCTACGAGCAGTACTTC. Full variable domain (outside the CDR3, taken from reference TRBV19 and TRBJ2-7): DGGITQSPKYLFRKEGQNVTLSCEQNLNHDAMYWYRQDPGQGLRLIYYSQIVNDFQKGDIAEGYSVSREKKESFPLTVTSAQKNPTAFYLCASSRNAYEQYFGPGTRLTVT.

The chain couples TRBV5-1 to TRBJ1-1; tentative D call: TRBD1 (6 bases). Germline V gives CDR1 SGHRS, CDR2 YFSETQ. The CDR3 consists of 13 residues. Trimming pared 4 bases from V and 6 bases from J, leaving 13 bases between. In DNA form, the CDR3 reads TGCGCCAGCAGCAGGGGGTCTGGTGCTGAAGCTTTCTTT. Amino acid sequence: CASSRGSGAEAFF.

The rearrangement uses TRBV6-6 and TRBJ2-5; D unresolved. This CDR3 is 14 amino acids long. Germline assignment: CDR1 MNHNY and CDR2 SVGAGI (reference sequence). Trimming left V 6 bases short and J 3 bases short, with 14 bases between. The DNA for the CDR3 is TGTGCCAGCAGCTGGGTTAGGACGGAAGAGACCCAGTACTTC. Translation: CASSWVRTEETQYF.

The chain combines TRBV2 with TRBJ2-5; TRBD1 aligns across 10 bases. This CDR3 region has 14 residues. V lost 6 bases and J lost 2; bases outside the gene matches: 3. CDR1 is SNHLY and CDR2 is FYNNEI in the germline V gene. CDR3 region: CASSGTGVQETQYF. The DNA for the CDR3 is TGTGCCAGCAGCGGGACAGGGGTGCAAGAGACCCAGTACTTC.

V gene TRBV6-5 combines with J gene TRBJ2-7, with D perhaps TRBD2 (5 bases). CDR3 size: 14 residues. V was clipped by 2 bases and J by 2 bases, with 10 bases between them. Germline V gives CDR1 MNHEY, CDR2 SVGAGI. CDR3 sequence reads: CASSYAGLAYEQYF. CDR3 DNA sequence: TGTGCCAGCAGTTACGCAGGACTTGCCTACGAGCAGTACTTC.

The chain recombines TRBV6-5 with TRBJ1-1, with 8 bases matching TRBD1. Germline CDR1 MNHEY, CDR2 SVGAGI. Losses at the gene ends were 6 bases for V and 7 bases for J; bases not matched to a gene: 4. CDR3 length: 12 amino acids. The CDR3, as DNA: TGTGCCAGCAGACCTGACAGGGGTGAAGCTTTCTTT. This translates into CASRPDRGEAFF.